The 14 T cell receptor beta chains reported below all come from one sample, sequenced in a study of cytomegalovirus exposure and HLA in healthy donors. PCR primers comprised 60 Vbeta and 13 Jbeta primers. Measured with immunoSEQ multiplex PCR; TCRdb has only the in-frame clones, and not every one. Among more than 95,000 clones, over 9% were seen once, and the ten largest hold under 6.5%. Sample: PBMCs. These receptors came from a man aged 35-49 years in good health and CMV-seropositive.

A few counts support this clone. This chain links TRBV6-4 with TRBJ1-1, with D perhaps TRBD1 (6 bases). The CDR3 extends over 14 amino acids. The V gene's germline CDR1 is MRHNA and CDR2 SNTAGT. V lost 6 bases and J 4 bases, leaving 15 bases between the germline ends. The DNA for the CDR3 is TGTGCCAGCAGACTACACAGGGAGAGCACTGAAGCTTTCTTT. Translation gives CASRLHRESTEAFF.

The CDR3 sequence is CASSFPELYGYTF. The DNA for the CDR3 is TGTGCCAGCAGCTTCCCTGAGCTCTATGGCTACACCTTC. The rearrangement joins TRBV5-4 to TRBJ1-2, with D unclear. V lost 2 bases, J lost 4 bases, and 9 bases lay in between. Germline V gene lookup returns CDR1 SGHNT and CDR2 YYREEE (reference sequence). The CDR3 length is 13 residues. Together with reference TRBV5-4 and TRBJ1-2, the CDR3 gives the full variable domain: ETGVTQSPTHLIKTRGQQVTLRCSSQSGHNTVSWYQQALGQGPQFIFQYYREEENGRGNFPPRFSGLQFPNYSSELNVNALELDDSALYLCASSFPELYGYTFGSGTRLTVV.

This clone was counted only a few times. The V call is TRBV5-6, the J call TRBJ1-1; TRBD1 agrees at 8 bases. Germline-derived CDR1 and CDR2 are SGHDT and YYEEEE. With V trimmed by 3 bases and J by 7 bases, 11 bases remained unmatched. The CDR3 runs to 15 residues. CDR3 nucleotides: TGTGCCAGCAGCTCGCCCACAGGGGGTGGTGGTGAAGCTTTCTTT. Translated: CASSSPTGGGGEAFF.

The gene calls are TRBV10-3 and TRBJ1-5; TRBD1 matches 7 bases. Trimming removed 6 bases from V and 2 bases from J; junction bases left unmatched: 7. The germline gives CDR1 ENHRY, CDR2 SYGVKD. This CDR3 is 15 amino acids long. The DNA of the CDR3 is TGTGCCATCAGACGAGGACAGGAAGGCAATCAGCCCCAGCATTTT. This translates into CAIRRGQEGNQPQHF.

This clone was counted only a few times. The chain is built from TRBV28 and TRBJ2-7, with 8 bases lining up with TRBD2. CDR3 length: 17 amino acids. Looked up from germline, CDR1 is MDHEN and CDR2 is SYDVKM. J was trimmed by 0 bases and V by 2 bases; bases with no gene match: 9. CDR3 nucleotide sequence: TGTGCCAGCAGTTTAGGGGCGGGAGGCGGTTACTCCTACGAGCAGTACTTC. It translates to CASSLGAGGGYSYEQYF.

The chain links TRBV27 to TRBJ1-5, with 7 bases lining up with TRBD1. Germline V gene lookup returns CDR1 MNHEY and CDR2 SMNVEV (reference sequence). V lost 6 bases to trimming and J lost 4 bases; unmatched junction nucleotides: 9. The CDR3 runs to 15 residues. The chain's CDR3 is CASSRRGQLNQPQHF. The CDR3 nucleotides are TGTGCCAGCAGCCGGAGGGGACAGTTAAATCAGCCCCAGCATTTT.

The genes are TRBV6-1 and TRBJ2-5; 12 bases fit TRBD2. The junction had 16 bases not matched to a gene; V was cut back by 4 bases and J by 7 bases. Germline CDR1 reads MNHNS; CDR2 reads SASEGT. The CDR3 covers 18 residues. CDR3 nucleotides: TGTGCCAGCAGTGGCCCTCGGACTAGCGGGAACGCCCTAGCGACCCAGTACTTC. This encodes CASSGPRTSGNALATQYF.

A few counts support this clone. The chain has TRBV27 and TRBJ2-2; 10 bases fit TRBD2. The CDR3 runs 17 residues. The germline gives CDR1 MNHEY, CDR2 SMNVEV (reference sequence). The V segment lost 6 bases and the J segment 6 bases; nucleotides outside the gene matches: 13. CDR3 amino acids: CASSRTSGPRWAGELFF. The DNA of the CDR3 is TGTGCCAGCAGCAGGACTAGCGGACCCCGATGGGCCGGGGAGCTGTTTTTT.

This clone has a handful of counts. This chain uses TRBV4-1 with TRBJ2-3; possibly TRBD2 for D (5 bases). V lost 0 bases, J lost 1 base, and 8 bases lay in between. Germline CDR1 and CDR2: MGHRA and YSYEKL. This CDR3 comprises 15 residues. CDR3 amino acids: CASSQDGGGTDTQYF. DNA for the CDR3: TGCGCCAGCAGCCAAGATGGAGGAGGCACAGATACGCAGTATTTT.

The V gene is TRBV29-1, the J gene TRBJ2-4; the D is unclear. Germline V gene sequence: CDR1 SQVTM, CDR2 ANQGSEA. CDR3 size: 12 residues. With 1 base removed from V and 6 bases from J, the gap between germline ends came to 7 bases. CDR3 amino acids: CSVEGYRNIQYF. The CDR3 DNA reads TGCAGCGTTGAAGGGTACAGAAACATTCAGTACTTC.

The table lists this clone with a few counts. The chain combines TRBV4-2 with TRBJ2-5; TRBD1 is a possible D gene (5 bases). This CDR3 has 15 amino acids. Germline CDR1 and CDR2: LGHNA and YNFKEQ. V dropped 0 bases and J dropped 5 bases, with 13 bases sitting between them. CDR3 protein: CASSQEWGRAETQYF. CDR3 sequence (DNA): TGTGCCAGCAGCCAAGAATGGGGCAGGGCTGAGACCCAGTACTTC.

V is TRBV28 and J is TRBJ1-2; TRBD1 agrees at 8 bases. Trimming removed 7 bases from V and 5 bases from J; junction bases left unmatched: 15. This CDR3 spans 16 amino acids. CDR1 is MDHEN and CDR2 is SYDVKM in the germline V gene. The CDR3: CASTPTAGGGWYGYTF. Written as DNA, the CDR3 is TGTGCCAGCACCCCTACGGCAGGGGGCGGTTGGTATGGCTACACCTTC.

The V gene is TRBV4-1, the J gene TRBJ1-5; the D is unclear. The CDR3 covers 15 residues. V was cut by 4 bases and J by 3 bases, with 13 bases left in between. Per germline, CDR1 MGHRA and CDR2 YSYEKL. The CDR3 is CASSLRDGANQPQHF. DNA for the CDR3: TGCGCCAGCAGCCTTAGAGACGGAGCCAATCAGCCCCAGCATTTT.

The chain couples TRBV6-6 to TRBJ1-5; tentatively, D is TRBD1 (5 bases). Germline CDR1 MNHNY, CDR2 SVGAGI (reference sequence). This CDR3 has 16 residues. Trimming shortened V by 6 bases and J by 2 bases, and 17 bases separated the two germline ends. The CDR3 sequence: CASRQKGDRGNQPQHF. Written as DNA, the CDR3 is TGTGCCAGCAGACAAAAAGGGGATAGGGGCAATCAGCCCCAGCATTTT.